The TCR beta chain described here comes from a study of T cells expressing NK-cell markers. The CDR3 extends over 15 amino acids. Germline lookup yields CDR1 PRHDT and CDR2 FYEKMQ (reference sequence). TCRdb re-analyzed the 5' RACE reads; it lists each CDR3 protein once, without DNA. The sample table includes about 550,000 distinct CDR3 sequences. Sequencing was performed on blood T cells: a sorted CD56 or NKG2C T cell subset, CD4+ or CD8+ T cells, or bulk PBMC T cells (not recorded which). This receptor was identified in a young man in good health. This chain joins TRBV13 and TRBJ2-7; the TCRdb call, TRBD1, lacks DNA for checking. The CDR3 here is CASSPSGQGGYEQYF.